The entry below describes one T cell receptor beta chain. Its antigen is currently unknown. The data were obtained in a study of OX40 agonist ivuxolimab in advanced cancers. The study, taken as a whole, reports: The antigens recognized by the expanded peripheral T cells, that is their antigen specificity, were not determined.

Data came from immunoSEQ multiplex PCR; TCRdb stores just in-frame clones and leaves some out. The sample yields roughly 80,000 clones, 85% to 95% seen once. This specimen was CD4+ or CD8+ T cells sorted from blood, taken in a trial of the OX40 agonist ivuxolimab. The receptor was derived from an adult with an advanced solid tumor such as melanoma, head and neck, liver or kidney cancer.

Here the CDR3 reads CASRSGQGYGYTF. The DNA for the CDR3 is TGTGCCAGCAGATCGGGACAGGGGTATGGCTACACCTTC. J is TRBJ1-2 and V is TRBV11-1; TRBD1 matches 10 bases. The V gene end was trimmed by 6 bases and the J gene end by 5 bases; junction bases not matched to a gene: 3. The germline V gene encodes CDR1 SGHAT and CDR2 FQDESV (reference sequence). This CDR3 has 13 amino acids.